What follows are 22 T cell receptor beta chains derived from one specimen sequenced in a study of OX40 agonist ivuxolimab in advanced cancers. Only in-frame clones appear in the TCRdb table, and some are missing; sequencing was by immunoSEQ multiplex PCR. This table holds 75,000 to 95,000 clones, under 95% found once. The source was CD4+ or CD8+ T cells sorted from blood, collected in a trial of the OX40 agonist ivuxolimab. The receptors stem from an adult with an advanced solid tumor such as melanoma, head and neck, liver or kidney cancer.

The rearrangement uses TRBV4-1 and TRBJ2-3; TRBD2 agrees at 9 bases. Germline loops: CDR1 MGHRA, CDR2 YSYEKL. The junction had 2 bases not matched to a gene; V was cut back by 1 base and J by 0 bases. This CDR3 is built from 16 residues. In DNA form, the CDR3 reads TGCGCCAGCAGCCAAGGTCTAGCGGGGAGCACAGATACGCAGTATTTT. This gives the protein CASSQGLAGSTDTQYF.

CDR3 amino acids: CASSEPTGGTYEQYF. CDR3 nucleotide sequence: TGTGCCAGCAGCGAACCGACGGGGGGTACCTACGAGCAGTACTTC. The rearrangement joins TRBV13 to TRBJ2-7; TRBD2 matches 7 bases. Trimming at V came to 5 bases and at J to 2 bases, leaving 9 bases not matched to a gene. Germline V gene data show CDR1 as PRHDT and CDR2 as FYEKMQ (reference sequence). The CDR3 has 15 amino acids. Together with reference TRBV13 and TRBJ2-7, the CDR3 gives the full variable domain: AAGVIQSPRHLIKEKRETATLKCYPIPRHDTVYWYQQGPGQDPQFLISFYEKMQSDKGSIPDRFSAQQFSDYHSELNMSSLELGDSALYFCASSEPTGGTYEQYFGPGTRLTVT.

The chain joins TRBV29-1 to TRBJ2-3; 7 nucleotides agree with TRBD2. This CDR3 comprises 14 residues. With V trimmed by 6 bases and J by 4 bases, 10 bases remained unmatched. Looked up from germline, CDR1 is SQVTM and CDR2 is ANQGSEA. Written as DNA, the CDR3 is TGCAGCGTCGAGCGGGGCCAGGGTTCAGATACGCAGTATTTT. Protein product: CSVERGQGSDTQYF.

The rearrangement links TRBV6-1 to TRBJ2-7; D is uncertain. CDR1 is MNHNS and CDR2 is SASEGT in the germline V gene. The CDR3 has 11 residues. The V gene lost 3 bases and the J gene lost 6 bases, with 6 bases spanning the gap. The CDR3 DNA reads as TGTGCCAGCAGTGACATTCCCGAGCAGTACTTC. As protein: CASSDIPEQYF.

The chain joins TRBV6-8 to TRBJ2-1; D gene uncertain. V lost 6 bases and J 2 bases, leaving 17 bases between the germline ends. CDR3 size: 16 residues. Germline values: CDR1 MNHGY, CDR2 SAAAGT. In DNA, the CDR3 is TGTGCCAGCAGGTCTCGGACGGATCCTACCTACAATGAGCAGTTCTTC. Residues: CASRSRTDPTYNEQFF.

CDR3 coding DNA: TGTGCCAGCAGCCACGTTCTTGGGCAGGGGAAATACGAGCAGTACTTC. It yields the protein CASSHVLGQGKYEQYF. The chain employs TRBV11-2 and TRBJ2-7, with D perhaps matching TRBD1 (6 bases). CDR3 length equals 16 residues. Looked up from germline, CDR1 is SGHAT and CDR2 is FQNNGV. V was clipped by 5 bases and J by 4 bases, with 21 bases between them.

The genes are TRBV7-6 and TRBJ2-2; perhaps TRBD1 as D (6 bases). Trimming took 5 bases from V and 0 from J, leaving 19 bases between them. The CDR3 totals 18 residues. The germline V gene has CDR1 SGHVS and CDR2 FNYEAQ. This chain's CDR3 is CASSPPLTGVANTGELFF. The CDR3 DNA reads as TGTGCCAGCAGCCCCCCCCTGACAGGCGTCGCGAACACCGGGGAGCTGTTTTTT.

The chain couples TRBV19 to TRBJ2-7, with D perhaps TRBD1 or TRBD2 (5 bases each). Germline assignment: CDR1 LNHDA and CDR2 SQIVND (reference sequence). V was pared by 4 bases and J by 1 base, with 11 bases between. CDR3 length: 14 amino acids. The CDR3, as DNA: TGTGCCAGTAGTACAGGGACGTTTTCCTACGAGCAGTACTTC. Translating it yields CASSTGTFSYEQYF.

Written as DNA, the CDR3 is TGCGCCAGCAGCCCCGGACTAGCGGGGTACTACGAGCAGTACTTC. Encoded protein: CASSPGLAGYYEQYF. The chain has TRBV5-1 and TRBJ2-7; 12 nucleotides match TRBD2. The CDR3 extends over 15 amino acids. V dropped 4 bases and J dropped 3; count of bases not matched to a gene: 5. The germline CDR1 and CDR2 sequences are SGHRS and YFSETQ.

CDR3 region: CASSPSGRGSSYEQYF. The CDR3 region has the DNA TGTGCCAGCAGCCCCTCGGGCAGGGGCAGCTCCTACGAGCAGTACTTC. The chain uses TRBV7-9 and TRBJ2-7, with TRBD1 as a possible D gene (6 bases). Germline CDR1 reads SEHNR; CDR2 reads FQNEAQ (reference sequence). The CDR3 totals 16 residues. V lost 5 bases to trimming and J lost 0 bases, with 17 bases between them.

This chain links TRBV30 with TRBJ2-3, with 8 bases lining up with TRBD2. Looked up from germline, CDR1 is GTSNPN and CDR2 is SVGIG (reference sequence). This CDR3 spans 13 amino acids. With 7 bases clipped from V and 5 bases from J, the junction kept 8 bases outside the gene matches. CDR3 sequence (DNA): TGTGCCTACTATAGCGGGGCGGGAGATACGCAGTATTTT. Translating it yields CAYYSGAGDTQYF.

The CDR3 is CASSTGENTEAFF. In DNA, the CDR3 is TGTGCCAGCTCTACAGGGGAGAACACTGAAGCTTTCTTT. This chain links TRBV25-1 with TRBJ1-1, with 7 bases fitting TRBD1. V lost 8 bases and J lost 1; bases outside the gene matches: 4. CDR1 MGHDK and CDR2 SYGVNS come from the germline V gene. The CDR3 extends over 13 amino acids.

The CDR3 sequence is CASSSPGGNYNEQFF. The CDR3 DNA reads TGTGCCAGCAGCTCCCCGGGGGGGAACTACAATGAGCAGTTCTTC. This chain links TRBV5-8 with TRBJ2-1; TRBD2 agrees at 8 bases. V shed 3 bases and J 3 bases; nucleotides not matched to a gene: 5. This CDR3 region has 15 residues. Germline V gene data show CDR1 as SGHTS and CDR2 as YDEGEE.

The V and J genes are TRBV11-2 and TRBJ1-1; 8 nucleotides match TRBD1. The J segment lost 1 base and the V segment lost 2 bases, leaving 15 bases of the junction unmatched. The CDR3 sequence is 19 residues long. Germline V lookup: CDR1 SGHAT, CDR2 FQNNGV. The CDR3 nucleotides read TGTGCCAGCAGCTTAATCCCAGGGGGCGGTCTAGGGGAGAACACTGAAGCTTTCTTT. Its protein product is CASSLIPGGGLGENTEAFF. Full variable domain (missing parts from reference TRBV11-2 and TRBJ1-1): EAGVAQSPRYKIIEKRQSVAFWCNPISGHATLYWYQQILGQGPKLLIQFQNNGVVDDSQLPKDRFSAERLKGVDSTLKIQPAKLEDSAVYLCASSLIPGGGLGENTEAFFGQGTRLTVV.

The chain uses TRBV6-4 and TRBJ1-5; D is undetermined. The germline V gene encodes CDR1 MRHNA and CDR2 SNTAGT. Trimming took 3 bases from V and 1 from J, leaving 10 bases between them. This CDR3 spans 15 amino acids. The CDR3 here is CASSEFGSSNQPQHF. In DNA form, the CDR3 reads TGTGCCAGCAGTGAATTTGGGAGCAGCAATCAGCCCCAGCATTTT.

This rearrangement joins TRBV9 to TRBJ1-2; D is uncertain. Deletions cut 2 bases from V and 2 bases from J, with 7 bases between. The CDR3 length is 13 residues. The germline gives CDR1 SGDLS, CDR2 YYNGEE. The CDR3 nucleotides are TGTGCCAGCAGCGTGTCGGAAAACTATGGCTACACCTTC. It translates to CASSVSENYGYTF.

The chain carries TRBV29-1 and TRBJ2-7; 7 positions agree with TRBD1. The CDR3 has 15 amino acids. Germline V gene lookup returns CDR1 SQVTM and CDR2 ANQGSEA. Losses at the gene ends were 5 bases for V and 2 bases for J; bases not matched to a gene: 12. CDR3 sequence: CSVRPSGQETYEQYF. The DNA for the CDR3 is TGCAGCGTTCGCCCGTCCGGACAGGAAACCTACGAGCAGTACTTC.

V is TRBV15 and J is TRBJ2-3; D possibly corresponds to TRBD1 (6 bases). Germline CDR1 and CDR2: LNHNV and YYDKDF (reference sequence). The CDR3 covers 16 residues. V was trimmed by 0 bases and J by 2 bases, leaving 12 bases between them. In nucleotides, the CDR3 is TGTGCCACCAGCAGAGAGAGGCAGGGGAACACAGATACGCAGTATTTT. Translated, it gives CATSRERQGNTDTQYF.

The genes are TRBV7-9 and TRBJ2-4; 10 positions agree with TRBD1. Germline trimming cut 5 bases from V and 4 bases from J; bases unmatched to any gene: 8. The CDR3 has 16 amino acids. Germline V gene sequence: CDR1 SEHNR, CDR2 FQNEAQ (reference sequence). The CDR3, as DNA: TGTGCCAGCAGCGGTAGGACAGGGGGTCAAAAAAACATTCAGTACTTC. Its protein is CASSGRTGGQKNIQYF.

This rearrangement joins TRBV4-1 to TRBJ2-7; perhaps TRBD2 as D (6 bases). CDR1 is MGHRA and CDR2 is YSYEKL in the germline V gene. The CDR3 sequence is 15 residues long. V lost 4 bases and J 1 base, leaving 14 bases between the germline ends. Here the CDR3 reads CASSPAMEGSYEQYF. The CDR3 nucleotides read TGCGCCAGCAGCCCAGCCATGGAGGGATCCTACGAGCAGTACTTC.

V usage is TRBV5-6 and J usage is TRBJ2-1, with D possibly matching TRBD2 (6 bases). Trimming took 6 bases from V and 0 from J, leaving 16 bases between them. This CDR3 comprises 16 residues. Germline values: CDR1 SGHDT, CDR2 YYEEEE. The CDR3, as DNA: TGTGCCAGCATCCGGGGGATCCCGAGCTCCTACAATGAGCAGTTCTTC. The encoded protein is CASIRGIPSSYNEQFF.

V gene TRBV13 combines with J gene TRBJ2-3; D gene unclear. Trimming removed 3 bases at V and 3 bases at J, with 4 bases between. CDR1 and CDR2 from the germline V gene are PRHDT and FYEKMQ (reference sequence). This CDR3 has 12 amino acids. CDR3: CASSLRTDTQYF. The CDR3 nucleotides are TGTGCCAGCAGCTTGAGAACAGATACGCAGTATTTT.